The TCR beta chain under discussion was sequenced for a study of cytomegalovirus exposure and HLA in healthy donors (dated by TCRdb to 2016 to 2017). For the wider study: According to a later analysis, one platform produced both the approximately 110 validation repertoires and the approximately 670 repertoires of the first cohort. The study aimed to test whether cataloging public T cell receptors could reveal signatures of past pathogen exposure. Along with the roughly 710-subject first cohort, a separate validation cohort of approximately 110 different subjects was used. High-throughput TCR immunosequencing, statistical association of individual TCRs with disease status, and machine learning were combined to predict cytomegalovirus infection status.

Libraries were made using the immunoSEQ multiplex PCR assay. The authors' analysis ran thus. To diagnose cytomegalovirus status from the catalog of TCR beta chain sequences, a statistical classification framework was built. TCRdb provides this immuneACCESS table in a form limited to in-frame rearrangements. Some clones are lacking; in checked studies, under half of them reflect an unresolved V gene, and why the rest are absent is not known. Clone size and V and J calls were adopted from that table, with D and trimming inferred from the DNA. Counted in this sample were 160,000 or so clones; around nine tenths of them appeared once. The ten largest account for approximately 2.4% of the sample. Inclusive of the bounding cysteine and phenylalanine, the CDR3 is 16 residues long. CDR3 DNA is the only sequence kept; it has 48 bases, read in frame from the first base. As encoded in the germline V gene, CDR1 is MDHEN while CDR2 is SYDVKM. The V end loses 6 bases and the J end loses 0 bases, and a stretch of 15 bases separates them.

The donors belonged to the validation cohort of around 120 subjects, which was separate from the roughly 670-subject first cohort. In regard to this clone: What this receptor recognizes is not known. No qualities accompany the bases; no much larger clone lies one base away.

Overall study outcomes, separate from this receptor: In vitro tests confirmed that three of the cytomegalovirus-associated TCR beta chains recognize cytomegalovirus antigens. Most TCR sequences were seen in very few donors, while some public TCRs were found in many individuals. In the study, approximately 160 TCR beta chains were listed as associated with cytomegalovirus. Cytomegalovirus status was reported to be diagnosed by the classifier with high specificity and sensitivity in both the original and validation cohorts. A later analysis had no HLA typing for the validation cohort, so co-occurrence there was scored across all 120 repertoires. In a later analysis, TCRs clustered in the first cohort were found to also tend to co-occur in the 120 validation repertoires, with approximately 94% of cluster scores above 0. According to the authors, the approach could potentially be generalized to other disease states and immunological phenotypes.

Input material: PBMCs. This receptor was taken from a man between 18 and 29 years old in good health and CMV-seropositive. The V gene is TRBV28 and the J gene is TRBJ2-1; the D gene lacks a confident call. For the CDR3, the sequence is CASRANGLGSYNEQFF. The nucleotide sequence is TGTGCCAGCAGAGCGAACGGTCTTGGCTCCTACAATGAGCAGTTCTTC.